This note documents a single T cell receptor beta chain sequence. Its antigen is not identified. The source of the sample is a study of response to subunit inactivated influenza vaccine. Study results and limitations: After each seasonal influenza vaccination, few new T cells are recruited, the authors suggested.

Each CDR3 protein is one row after TCRdb ran MiXCR on the RT-PCR reads. Of more than 150,000 distinct CDR3 sequences listed, approximately 11% are singletons. The germline V and J ends were trimmed by 7 bases and 6 bases, with 16 bases remaining between them. CDR3 size: 13 residues. Germline V gene sequence: CDR1 MNHEY, CDR2 SVGEGT. Sequences were derived from CD8+ T cells sorted from PBMCs, sampled less than 30 months after vaccination. This chain connects TRBV6-2 or TRBV6-3 to TRBJ2-7, with a weak D call TRBD1 (5 bases). The clonotype originates from a man aged 50-75 years who received an inactivated influenza vaccine. CDR3 bases: TGTGCCAGCACCGACGCTGGGGCCGGCGAGCAGTACTTC. Protein product: CASTDAGAGEQYF.